This section outlines one TCR beta chain sequence together with its context. CDR3 size: 12 residues. V lost 4 bases and J lost 6, with 9 bases in between. Germline CDR1 and CDR2: LGHNA and YNFKEQ. The PCR employed 60 Vbeta primers together with 13 Jbeta primers. Assay used: immunoSEQ multiplex PCR; TCRdb lists only in-frame clones, some missing. The data hold 200,000 to 250,000 clones, with roughly 80% observed a single time. These data belong to a study of cytomegalovirus exposure and HLA in healthy donors. The chain combines TRBV4-2 with TRBJ1-1, with unresolved D. The sample comprised PBMCs. The receptor was isolated from a man aged 40-49 years in good health and CMV-seronegative. DNA of the CDR3: TGTGCCAGCAGCCTGACGGGTTCTGAAGCTTTCTTT. It codes for CASSLTGSEAFF.